In this sample, the clone carrying this TCR beta chain turned up once. Its target is not known. Researchers took lesional scalp punch biopsies and peripheral blood from people who were alopecia areata patients. CD4+ and CD8+ T cells were sorted from PBMCs stained for CD3, CD4 and CD8. This sample was included in a study of CD8+ T cells in alopecia areata. Study as a whole: A regimen of oral tofacitinib, 5 to 10 mg twice daily, was given to treated patients. General study results and limits: Alopecia totalis/universalis scalp especially showed more expanded CD8+ clones than normal scalp.

Investigators isolated RNA and reverse transcribed it into cDNA to act as the sequencing template. Here immunoSEQ multiplex PCR was the method, and the copy in TCRdb shows in-frame clones only, minus some. This sample has 150,000 or so clones; 50% to 65% occur once, and the top ten carry 15% to 20%. The germline gives CDR1 SGHVS, CDR2 FNYEAQ. The length of the CDR3 is 15 residues. V lost 4 bases to trimming and J lost 0 bases, with 10 bases between them. This sequence was found in a human donor with alopecia areata. Specimen: CD8+ T cells sorted from blood, collected at week 0. The chain combines TRBV7-6 with TRBJ2-4, with a tentative D call TRBD1 (6 bases). This CDR3 is CASSSSTGAKNIQYF. In DNA form, the CDR3 reads TGTGCCAGCAGCTCGTCGACAGGAGCCAAAAACATTCAGTACTTC.